This T cell receptor beta chain emerged from a study of Ad26.COV2.S vaccination and SARS-CoV-2 variants. Regarding treatment: some 19 received Ad26.COV2.S at low or high dose, single or two shots; roughly five received placebo; per-sample allocation not given. Sampling occurred on day 63 after the first vaccine or placebo injection. Findings and caveats of the study: People given the vaccine had a wider spike-specific TCR breadth than placebo recipients did.

The method was immunoSEQ multiplex PCR; TCRdb's version includes in-frame clones alone and lacks a portion of them. The data hold approximately 420,000 clones, with 80% to 90% observed a single time. Germline loops: CDR1 SGHDT, CDR2 YYEEEE. This CDR3 is built from 15 residues. Trimming took 4 bases from V and 0 from J, leaving 13 bases between them. Notes on this clone: The antigen is not known.

The chain employs TRBV5-6 and TRBJ1-1, with D possibly TRBD1 on 6 matching bases. The TCR originated in a person aged 18 to 59 who received the Ad26.COV2.S COVID-19 vaccine or a placebo. The input for sequencing was peripheral blood, taken in a trial of Ad26.COV2.S vaccine versus placebo. The CDR3 DNA reads as TGTGCCAGCAGCCCCACAGGGATTTTGAACACTGAAGCTTTCTTT. Amino acid sequence: CASSPTGILNTEAFF.